The clone carrying this T cell receptor (beta chain) occurred a few times. What it binds is unknown. The PCR employed 60 Vbeta primers together with 13 Jbeta primers. Original analysis: In a later analysis, of about 80 million unique beta chains, about 12 million appeared in at least two donors. Sequencing used immunoSEQ multiplex PCR; TCRdb keeps in-frame clones, though not all of them. The V and J calls and the clone size are those of that table, but D and trimming were determined from the DNA. The sample yields 150,000 or so clones, roughly 10% seen once. The record originates from a study of cytomegalovirus exposure and HLA in healthy donors. Study-level results: Among the most significant clusters, several appeared linked to common viral pathogens in a later analysis.

Sequences were obtained from PBMCs. This sequence originates from a man aged 50 to 60 in good health and CMV-seronegative.

CDR3 in amino acids: CASSLKAGATSEQYF. The CDR3 nucleotides read TGTGCCAGCAGCTTGAAGGCAGGGGCGACCTCCGAGCAGTACTTC. This chain joins TRBV7-2 and TRBJ2-7, with D maybe TRBD1 (6 bases). The CDR3 is 15 residues long. Trimming stripped 3 bases from V and 6 bases from J, with 18 bases between. CDR1 SGHTA and CDR2 FQGNSA come from the germline V gene.